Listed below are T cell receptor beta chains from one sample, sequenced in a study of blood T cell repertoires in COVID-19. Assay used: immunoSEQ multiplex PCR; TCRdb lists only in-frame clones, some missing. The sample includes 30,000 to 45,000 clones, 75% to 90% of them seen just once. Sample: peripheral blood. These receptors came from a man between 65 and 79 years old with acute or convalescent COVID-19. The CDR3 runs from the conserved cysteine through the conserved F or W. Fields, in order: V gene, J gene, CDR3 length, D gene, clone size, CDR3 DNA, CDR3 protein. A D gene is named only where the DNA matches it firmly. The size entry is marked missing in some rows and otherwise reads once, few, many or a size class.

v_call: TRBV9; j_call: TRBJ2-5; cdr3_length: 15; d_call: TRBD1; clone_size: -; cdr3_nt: TGTGCCAGCAGCCCCGGGACAGGGGCCTCAGAGACCCAGTACTTC; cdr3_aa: CASSPGTGASETQYF
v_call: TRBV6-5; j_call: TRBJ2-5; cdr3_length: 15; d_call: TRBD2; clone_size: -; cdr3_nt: TGTGCCACCAAAAGAGTGGCGGGAGTGGGAGAGACCCAGTACTTC; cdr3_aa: CATKRVAGVGETQYF
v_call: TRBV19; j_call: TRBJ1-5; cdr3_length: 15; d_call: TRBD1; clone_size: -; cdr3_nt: TGTGCCAGTAGTGGGGACAGACATAGCAATCAGCCCCAGCATTTT; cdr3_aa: CASSGDRHSNQPQHF
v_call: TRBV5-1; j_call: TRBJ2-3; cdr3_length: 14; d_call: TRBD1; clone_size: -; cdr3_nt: TGCGCCAGCAGCGGCCAGGGGGCAACAGATACGCAGTATTTT; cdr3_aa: CASSGQGATDTQYF
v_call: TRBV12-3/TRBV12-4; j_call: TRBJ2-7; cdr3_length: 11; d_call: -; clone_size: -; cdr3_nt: TGTGCCAGCGGATCCCGGCGGGAGCAGTACTTC; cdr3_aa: CASGSRREQYF
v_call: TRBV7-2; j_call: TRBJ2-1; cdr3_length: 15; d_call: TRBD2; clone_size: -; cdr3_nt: TGTGCCAGCATCTTAGGACTAGCGGGCTACAATGAGCAGTTCTTC; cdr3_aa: CASILGLAGYNEQFF
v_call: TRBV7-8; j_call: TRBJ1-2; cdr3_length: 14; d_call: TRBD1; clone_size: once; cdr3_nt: TGTGCCAGCAGCTTATCAGGGGGCAACTATGGCTACACCTTC; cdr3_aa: CASSLSGGNYGYTF
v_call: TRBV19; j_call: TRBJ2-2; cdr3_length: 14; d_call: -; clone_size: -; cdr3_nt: TGTGCCAGTAGTATCTGGGAGAAGGACGGGGAGCTGTTTTTT; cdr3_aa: CASSIWEKDGELFF
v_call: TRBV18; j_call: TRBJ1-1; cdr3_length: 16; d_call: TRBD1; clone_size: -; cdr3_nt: TGTGCCAGCTCGCAGGGACAGGGACGGGGGAACACTGAAGCTTTCTTT; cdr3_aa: CASSQGQGRGNTEAFF
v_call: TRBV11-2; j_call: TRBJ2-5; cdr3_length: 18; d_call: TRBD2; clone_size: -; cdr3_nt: TGTGCCAGCAGCTCCAGACCCGGGACTAGCGGGAGAACAGAGACCCAGTACTTC; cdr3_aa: CASSSRPGTSGRTETQYF
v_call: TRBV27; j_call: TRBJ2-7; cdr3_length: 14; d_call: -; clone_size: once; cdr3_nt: TGTGCCAGCAGTTGGACGGGAGCTTCTAACGAGCAGTACTTC; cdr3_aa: CASSWTGASNEQYF
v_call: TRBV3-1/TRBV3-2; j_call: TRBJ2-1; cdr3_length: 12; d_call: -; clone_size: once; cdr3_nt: TGTGCCAGCAGCCAGACTTGGAATGAGCAGTTCTTC; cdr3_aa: CASSQTWNEQFF
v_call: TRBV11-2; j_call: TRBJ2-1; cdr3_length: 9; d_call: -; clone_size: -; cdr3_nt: TGTGCCAGCAGCTCCCTACAGTTCTTC; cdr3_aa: CASSSLQFF
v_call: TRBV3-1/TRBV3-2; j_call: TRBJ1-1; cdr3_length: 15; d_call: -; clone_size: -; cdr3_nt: TGTGCCAGCAGCCCATCCGGGAGATTGAACACTGAAGCTTTCTTT; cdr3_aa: CASSPSGRLNTEAFF
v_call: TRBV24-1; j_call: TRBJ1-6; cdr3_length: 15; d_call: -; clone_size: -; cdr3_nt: TGTGCCACCAGTGATTCCCCTTACTATAATTCACCCCTCCACTTT; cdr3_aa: CATSDSPYYNSPLHF
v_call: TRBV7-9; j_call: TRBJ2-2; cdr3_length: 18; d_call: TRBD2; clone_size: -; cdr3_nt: TGTGCCAGCAGCCGCTTGCCCCTAGCGGGTACTAACACCGGGGAGCTGTTTTTT; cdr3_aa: CASSRLPLAGTNTGELFF
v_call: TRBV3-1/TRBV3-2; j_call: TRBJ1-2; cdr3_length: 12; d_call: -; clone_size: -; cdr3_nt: TGTGCCAGCAGCCAGGGAGTGCAAGGCTACACCTTC; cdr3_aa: CASSQGVQGYTF